The TCR beta chain described here comes from a study of T cell repertoires in cytomegalovirus infection. MiXCR, run by TCRdb on the reads, gives a single entry per CDR3 protein. Of 380,000 or so distinct CDR3 sequences in the sample, roughly a third were seen once. Per the germline V gene, CDR1 is SGHTA and CDR2 is FQGTGA. The CDR3 is made up of 13 amino acids. Trimming cost V 6 bases and J 9 bases, with 15 bases left between them. A word on this clonotype: The target antigen is unknown.

The chain uses TRBV7-3 and TRBJ2-1, with D possibly being TRBD1 or TRBD2 (6 bases each). This specimen consisted of cultured PBMCs, obtained from culture after CMV antigen stimulation. This clonotype originated in a human donor in good health (CMV status not recorded). Some clones in this sample may be carry-over from other donors' samples. CDR3 sequence: CASRGASVGEQFF. The CDR3 DNA reads as TGTGCCAGCAGGGGGGCTAGCGTCGGTGAGCAGTTCTTC.